The present TCR beta chain was sequenced within a study of cytomegalovirus exposure and HLA in healthy donors. General study points: Among immune exposure information, only CMV serostatus was available. Prior analysis indicated that the majority of TCR beta V segments exhibited productivity approximately 87% or approximately 30% of the time. Reported performance of the classifier showed diagnosis of cytomegalovirus status with high specificity and sensitivity. A later analysis found that most CMV-associated TCR beta chains appeared HLA-restricted.

Amplification used 60 Vbeta primers and 13 Jbeta primers. TCRdb keeps only in-frame clones here, not all; method: immunoSEQ multiplex PCR. The table includes some 140,000 clones, about 80% detected once. Germline V gene lookup returns CDR1 SGHNT and CDR2 YENEEA. The CDR3 runs to 19 residues. J gave up 8 bases and V 3 bases, and 19 bases lay outside the gene matches. With respect to this clone: What it binds is not known.

The specimen sequenced was PBMCs. V and J are TRBV11-3 and TRBJ1-2; 12 bases map to TRBD1. The clonotype was recovered from a woman in her 40s in good health and CMV-seronegative. The CDR3 sequence: CASSFAGTGGASLVQGYTF. CDR3 nucleotide sequence: TGTGCCAGCAGCTTCGCGGGGACAGGGGGCGCTTCCTTGGTGCAAGGCTACACCTTC.